Given below is one T cell receptor beta chain in context. Here immunoSEQ multiplex PCR was the method, and the copy in TCRdb shows in-frame clones only, minus some. The sample holds 150,000 to 200,000 clones, around nine tenths seen once. This record comes from a study of T cell responses to AZD1222 COVID-19 vaccine. V lost 1 base, J lost 6 bases, and 20 bases stayed unmatched. There are 21 residues in the CDR3. Germline values: CDR1 MNHEY, CDR2 SMNVEV (reference sequence). This chain uses TRBV27 with TRBJ2-1, with 11 nucleotides matching TRBD2. The sequenced sample was peripheral blood, obtained on day 0 of AZD1222 vaccination. This clonotype originated in an adult in good health. The CDR3 nucleotides read TGTGCCAGCAGTTTATTACCCTTGACTAGCGGGGCCGGAAAATTGGGCAATGAGCAGTTCTTC. Encoded protein: CASSLLPLTSGAGKLGNEQFF.